This paragraph reports one TCR beta chain. RNA transcripts provided the source from which TCR beta CDR3 regions were amplified. Primed by the HTBI set, a first-round RT-PCR was run on the TCR CDR3. MiXCR, applied by TCRdb to the multiplex PCR reads, yields one record per CDR3 protein. The sample yields about 570,000 distinct CDR3 sequences, approximately 44% seen once. These data belong to a study of T cells in Graves' hyperthyroidism and ophthalmopathy. The CDR3 runs to 13 residues. The V gene lost 4 bases and the J gene lost 9 bases, with 18 bases spanning the gap. Germline loops: CDR1 DFQATT, CDR2 SNEGSKA (reference sequence).

Sequencing was done on a sample of peripheral blood or thyroid tissue (not recorded which). This sequence originates from an adult woman with Graves' disease, either hyperthyroidism or ophthalmopathy (not recorded which). The chain employs TRBV20-1 and TRBJ2-5; D tentatively fits TRBD1 or TRBD2 (5 bases each). The CDR3 sequence: CSANPGRNQPQYF. CDR3 in DNA: TGCAGTGCTAACCCGGGACGCAATCAGCCCCAGTACTTC.